These 4 T cell receptor beta chains were all obtained from the same sample, sequenced in a study of radiotherapy plus CTLA-4 blockade in lung cancer. Assay: immunoSEQ multiplex PCR; the TCRdb copy retains only in-frame clones and omits some. The table has around 65,000 clones, roughly 80% seen once. Sample: peripheral blood, taken from a patient treated with radiotherapy plus ipilimumab. All receptors come from a human donor with non-small cell lung cancer who had a complete response to radiotherapy plus ipilimumab.

This clone was seen just once. CDR3 sequence (DNA): TGTGCCAGCAGCTTGGCCTCCGCGGACTACGAGCAGTACTTC. It specifies CASSLASADYEQYF. The chain carries TRBV5-5 and TRBJ2-7; D remains ambiguous. CDR1 is SGHKS, CDR2 YYEKEE, per germline (reference sequence). The CDR3 consists of 14 residues. V gave up 0 bases and J gave up 3 bases, with 10 bases separating them. The variable domain in full, with the rest retrieved from reference TRBV5-5 and TRBJ2-7, is DAGVTQSPTHLIKTRGQQVTLRCSPISGHKSVSWYQQVLGQGPQFIFQYYEKEERGRGNFPDRFSARQFPNYSSELNVNALLLGDSALYLCASSLASADYEQYFGPGTRLTVT.

This clone was seen a few times. The gene calls are TRBV6-5 and TRBJ2-5; 10 bases line up with TRBD1. Germline V gene lookup returns CDR1 MNHEY and CDR2 SVGAGI. V lost 5 bases and J lost 4; bases outside the gene matches: 4. CDR3 length equals 14 residues. The CDR3 DNA is TGTGCCAGCAGTGACAGGGGGCTAGGAGAGACCCAGTACTTC. Translating gives CASSDRGLGETQYF.

The gene calls are TRBV6-5 and TRBJ1-1; D is undetermined. Deletions cut 2 bases from V and 0 bases from J, with 13 bases between. The germline CDR1 and CDR2 sequences are MNHEY and SVGAGI. The CDR3 spans 16 residues. The chain's CDR3 is CASSYRRGPVNTEAFF. DNA for the CDR3: TGTGCCAGCAGTTACCGTCGTGGACCGGTGAACACTGAAGCTTTCTTT.

The genes are TRBV4-1 and TRBJ2-1; maybe TRBD2 (5 bases). V dropped 4 bases and J dropped 1 base, with 11 bases sitting between them. The V gene's germline CDR1 is MGHRA and CDR2 YSYEKL. The CDR3 sequence is 15 residues long. Here the CDR3 reads CASSPGGGSYNEQFF. The DNA of the CDR3 is TGCGCCAGCAGCCCTGGAGGAGGTTCCTACAATGAGCAGTTCTTC.